These 16 T cell receptor beta chains came from one sample sequenced in a study of technical replicates of blood from a handful of donors. The data were produced by immunoSEQ multiplex PCR, yet TCRdb's version contains in-frame clones alone and is incomplete. The top ten hold approximately 7.8% of the sample, which has several thousand clones, roughly 95% seen once. Material: PBMCs. The receptors were gathered from a human donor in good health.

This clone was observed a single time. For the CDR3, the DNA is TGCGCCAGCAGCCGGGACTCCGTAGGAAACACCATATATTTT. Translation: CASSRDSVGNTIYF. The V call is TRBV10-1, the J call TRBJ1-3; D possibly corresponds to TRBD1 (5 bases). Germline V lookup: CDR1 WNHNN, CDR2 SYGVQD (reference sequence). Trimming left V 6 bases short and J 4 bases short, with 13 bases between. The CDR3 is 14 residues long.

This clone was counted a single time. The chain is built from TRBV5-6 and TRBJ2-7; 7 nucleotides match TRBD1. CDR3 size: 15 residues. V trimming: 6 bases; J trimming: 1 base; junction bases outside the gene matches: 10. Germline CDR1 and CDR2: SGHDT and YYEEEE. CDR3 protein: CASTITGDPSYEQYF. DNA for the CDR3: TGTGCCAGCACAATCACAGGGGACCCATCCTACGAGCAGTACTTC.

The chain employs TRBV4-2 and TRBJ2-2; possible D gene TRBD2, 6 bases. V lost 2 bases, J lost 2 bases, and 12 bases lay in between. The CDR3 runs to 16 residues. The V gene's germline CDR1 is LGHNA and CDR2 YNFKEQ. The CDR3 DNA reads TGTGCCAGCAGCCAAAATAGCGGACCCAACACCGGGGAGCTGTTTTTT. This encodes CASSQNSGPNTGELFF.

The V gene is TRBV29-1, the J gene TRBJ2-5, with 15 bases that match TRBD2. Per the germline V gene, CDR1 is SQVTM and CDR2 is ANQGSEA. This CDR3 region has 14 residues. Germline trimming cut 7 bases from V and 2 bases from J; bases unmatched to any gene: 2. CDR3 residues: CSAGLAGGQETQYF. The CDR3 DNA reads TGCAGCGCGGGACTAGCGGGAGGTCAAGAGACCCAGTACTTC.

This clone was seen a single time. The chain employs TRBV10-1 and TRBJ2-7; 9 bases are shared with TRBD2. The CDR3 totals 16 residues. Germline assignment: CDR1 WNHNN and CDR2 SYGVQD (reference sequence). J lost 4 bases, V lost 4 bases, and 11 bases had no gene match. As DNA, the CDR3 is TGCGCCAGCAGTGGGAATAGCGGGAGCAATGGGTACGAGCAGTACTTC. Protein product: CASSGNSGSNGYEQYF.

The rearrangement joins TRBV5-1 to TRBJ2-1; the D gene is possibly TRBD2 (5 bases). Germline values: CDR1 SGHRS, CDR2 YFSETQ. There are 15 residues in the CDR3. V lost 0 bases to trimming and J lost 9 bases, with 16 bases between them. CDR3 bases: TGCGCCAGCAGCTTGGATCCGGGTCTAGCCGGTGAGCAGTTCTTC. It yields the protein CASSLDPGLAGEQFF.

CDR3 region: CASSQWGLNTGELFF. Written as DNA, the CDR3 is TGTGCCAGCAGTCAATGGGGGCTTAACACCGGGGAGCTGTTTTTT. J is TRBJ2-2 and V is TRBV2, with a weak D call TRBD1 (6 bases). Germline V gives CDR1 SNHLY, CDR2 FYNNEI. The CDR3 runs to 15 residues. V gave up 5 bases and J gave up 2 bases, with 12 bases separating them.

The rearrangement uses TRBV6-1 and TRBJ2-7, with 10 bases identical to TRBD1. Per germline, CDR1 MNHNS and CDR2 SASEGT. Losses at the gene ends were 5 bases for V and 9 bases for J; bases not matched to a gene: 10. CDR3 size: 14 residues. CDR3 in DNA: TGTGCCAGCAGTTTCCCCGGGACAGGGGTAAGGCAGTACTTC. Translating gives CASSFPGTGVRQYF.

The J gene is TRBJ2-1, the V gene TRBV10-2, with D unresolved. V lost 1 base, J lost 6 bases, and 7 bases lay in between. The germline CDR1 and CDR2 sequences are WSHSY and SAAADI. The CDR3 is 13 residues long. In nucleotides, the CDR3 is TGCGCCAGCAGTGAGTTTGAGAGCAATGAGCAGTTCTTC. This sequence encodes CASSEFESNEQFF.

The chain is built from TRBV10-2 and TRBJ2-1; 12 bases map to TRBD2. This CDR3 is 15 amino acids long. Per the germline V gene, CDR1 is WSHSY and CDR2 is SAAADI. V was clipped by 7 bases and J by 4 bases; unmatched bases: 5. The CDR3 DNA reads TGCGCCAGCACGCGGACTAGCGGGAATTACAATGAGCAGTTCTTC. Encoded protein: CASTRTSGNYNEQFF.

This chain joins TRBV10-1 and TRBJ2-7, with D hard to call. The CDR3 consists of 12 residues. Germline V gene data show CDR1 as WNHNN and CDR2 as SYGVQD (reference sequence). Trimming cost V 5 bases and J 0 bases, with 5 bases left between them. The CDR3, as DNA: TGCGCCAGCAGTTACAGCTCCTACGAGCAGTACTTC. Its protein product is CASSYSSYEQYF.

Written as DNA, the CDR3 is TGTGCCAGCAGCCAAACTTCCGGACTAGCGGGAGCGAGAGAGACCCAGTACTTC. Translated: CASSQTSGLAGARETQYF. This rearrangement joins TRBV4-2 to TRBJ2-5; TRBD2 agrees at 13 bases. J lost 4 bases, V lost 2 bases, and 10 bases had no gene match. The CDR3 totals 18 residues. Germline CDR1 is LGHNA and CDR2 is YNFKEQ.

This sequence joins TRBV5-5 and TRBJ2-7; the D gene is possibly TRBD1 (6 bases). The CDR3 length is 15 residues. Trimming removed 0 bases at V and 2 bases at J, with 12 bases between. Per germline, CDR1 SGHKS and CDR2 YYEKEE (reference sequence). The CDR3 nucleotides read TGTGCCAGCAGCTTGGAGCCAGGGGTTACCTACGAGCAGTACTTC. It specifies CASSLEPGVTYEQYF.

V is TRBV27 and J is TRBJ2-7, with a possible D match to TRBD1 (6 bases). The germline V gene has CDR1 MNHEY and CDR2 SMNVEV (reference sequence). The CDR3 consists of 15 residues. V was clipped by 5 bases and J by 3 bases, with 17 bases between them. CDR3 amino acids: CASSILGQGSYEQYF. In nucleotides, the CDR3 is TGTGCCAGCAGTATTCTCGGGCAGGGGAGCTACGAGCAGTACTTC.

The chain links TRBV7-2 to TRBJ2-1, with D possibly being TRBD1 (6 bases). Trimming removed 6 bases from V and 1 base from J, with 13 bases in between. This CDR3 has 15 residues. The germline gives CDR1 SGHTA, CDR2 FQGNSA. The CDR3: CASRGGGRSYNEQFF. In DNA, the CDR3 is TGTGCCAGCAGGGGTGGGGGCCGGTCCTACAATGAGCAGTTCTTC.

The genes are TRBV29-1 and TRBJ1-1; D gene unclear. The CDR3 runs to 14 residues. The germline V gene encodes CDR1 SQVTM and CDR2 ANQGSEA. The V and J ends lost 4 bases and 6 bases respectively, with 18 bases between them. CDR3 in amino acids: CSVVGGRYLAEAFF. DNA for the CDR3: TGCAGCGTTGTTGGCGGCCGATACCTGGCTGAAGCTTTCTTT.